This T cell receptor beta chain was documented in a study of blood T cell repertoires in COVID-19. On the study more broadly: T cells, B-cell-depleted T cells, or PBMCs supplied cDNA or gDNA.

Only in-frame clones appear in the TCRdb table, and some are missing; sequencing was by immunoSEQ multiplex PCR. The sample lists over 100,000 clones; about 89% were seen once. The CDR3 spans 14 residues. Germline V CDR1 and CDR2: SGHRS, YFSETQ. Between the trimmed V and J ends, which lost 4 bases and 4 bases, there was a span of 14 bases. Enrolled during active infection, Seattle patients were then followed longitudinally. The material sequenced was peripheral blood. This sequence joins TRBV5-1 and TRBJ1-2, with a possible D match to TRBD1 (6 bases). This TCR came from a woman aged 70-85 years with COVID-19, enrolled during active disease. CDR3 amino acids: CASSQKGGIYGYTF. The CDR3, as DNA: TGCGCCAGCAGCCAAAAGGGGGGGATCTATGGCTACACCTTC.